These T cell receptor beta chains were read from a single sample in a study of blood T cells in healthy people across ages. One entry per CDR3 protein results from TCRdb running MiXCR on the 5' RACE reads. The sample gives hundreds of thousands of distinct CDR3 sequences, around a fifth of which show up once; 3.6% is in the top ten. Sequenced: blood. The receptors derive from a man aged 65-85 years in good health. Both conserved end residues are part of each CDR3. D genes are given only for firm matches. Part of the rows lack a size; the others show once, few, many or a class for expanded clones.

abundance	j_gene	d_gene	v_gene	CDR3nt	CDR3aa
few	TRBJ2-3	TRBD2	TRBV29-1	TGCAGCGTTGAGGTCCGAAGGGTAGCGGGAGGGCCTCAACAAGTCACAGATACGCAGTATTTT	CSVEVRRVAGGPQQVTDTQYF
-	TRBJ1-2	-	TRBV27	TGTGCCAGCAGTTTGGCAGGCGATCACTATGGCCACACCTTC	CASSLAGDHYGHTF
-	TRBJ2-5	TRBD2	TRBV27	TGTGCCAGCAGTTTAACCGCGGGAGTAGGACAAGAGACCCAGTACTTC	CASSLTAGVGQETQYF
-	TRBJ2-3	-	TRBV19	TGTGCCAGTACGAGGGGCGAAGTAGATACGCAGTATTTT	CASTRGEVDTQYF
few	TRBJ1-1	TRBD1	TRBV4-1	TGCGCCAGCAGCCAAGATGGGACAGGGGCTATAAACACTGAAGCTTTCTTT	CASSQDGTGAINTEAFF
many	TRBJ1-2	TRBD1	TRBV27	TGTGCCAGCAGTTTCCAGGGACAGGGAGATCGTGGCTACACCTTC	CASSFQGQGDRGYTF
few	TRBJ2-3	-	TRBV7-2	TGTGCCAGCAGCATACTAGCCCGTACACCCTCGGCTACGCAGTATTTT	CASSILARTPSATQYF
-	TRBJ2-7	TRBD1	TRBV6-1	TGTGCCAGCGCCATTTCCGGGACAGCCTACGAGCAGTACTTC	CASAISGTAYEQYF
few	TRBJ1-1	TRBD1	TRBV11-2	TGTGCCAGCAGCCAGGGGGACAGGCCTGAAGCTTTCTTT	CASSQGDRPEAFF
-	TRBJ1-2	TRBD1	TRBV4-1	TGCGCCAGCAGCCAAGACCAGGGGGCACGAGGCTACACCTTC	CASSQDQGARGYTF
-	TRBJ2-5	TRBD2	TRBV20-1	TGCAGTGCTAGAGCGGGACTAGCGGTTGGAACAAAGGAGACCCAGTACTTC	CSARAGLAVGTKETQYF
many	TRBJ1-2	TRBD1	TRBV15	TGTGCCACCAGCAGAGATGGACAGGGGATCTATGGCTACACCTTC	CATSRDGQGIYGYTF
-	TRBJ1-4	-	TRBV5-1	TGCGCCAGCAGCTTGCAAGCGGGCTTTCCAAATGAAAAACTGTTTTTT	CASSLQAGFPNEKLFF
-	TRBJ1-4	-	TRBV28	TGTGCCAGCACCTCGAGCCCGGTAGAAGAAAAACTGTTTTTT	CASTSSPVEEKLFF
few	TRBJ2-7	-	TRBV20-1	TGCAGTCTACTAACGGTAGACGAGCAGTACTTC	CSLLTVDEQYF
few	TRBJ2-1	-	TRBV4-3	TGCGCCAGCAGCCAAGATATGGCTAGCAAGGGCAATGAGCAGTTCTTC	CASSQDMASKGNEQFF
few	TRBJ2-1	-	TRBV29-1	TGCAGCGTTGACTGGCTAGCTGGCTACAATGAGCAGTTCTTC	CSVDWLAGYNEQFF
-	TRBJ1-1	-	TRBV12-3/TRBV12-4	TGTGCCAGCGGTAGGGCGGTCAACACTGAAGCTTTCTTT	CASGRAVNTEAFF
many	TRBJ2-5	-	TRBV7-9	TGTGCCAGCAGCTTCTCCCTAGGGCAAGAGACCCAGTACTTC	CASSFSLGQETQYF
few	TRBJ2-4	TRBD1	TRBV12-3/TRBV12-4	TGTGCCAGCAGCTACCTCGACGACAGGGAGAAAAACATTCAGTACTTC	CASSYLDDREKNIQYF
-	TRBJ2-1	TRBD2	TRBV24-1	TGTGCCACCAGCCCTAGCGGTCTTTACAATGAGCAGTTCTTC	CATSPSGLYNEQFF